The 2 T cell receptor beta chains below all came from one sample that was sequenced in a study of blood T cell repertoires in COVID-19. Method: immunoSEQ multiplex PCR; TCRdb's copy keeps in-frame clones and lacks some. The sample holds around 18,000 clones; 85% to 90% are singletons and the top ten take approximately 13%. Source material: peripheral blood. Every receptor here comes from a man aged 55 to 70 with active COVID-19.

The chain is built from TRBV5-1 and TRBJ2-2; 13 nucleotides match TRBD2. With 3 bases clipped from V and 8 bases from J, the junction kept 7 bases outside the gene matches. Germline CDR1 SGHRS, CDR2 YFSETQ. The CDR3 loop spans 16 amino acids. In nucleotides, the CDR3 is TGCGCCAGCAGCTCCTGGACTAGCGGGAGAAGGGGGGAGCTGTTTTTT. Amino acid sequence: CASSSWTSGRRGELFF. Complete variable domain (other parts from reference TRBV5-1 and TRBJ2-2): KAGVTQTPRYLIKTRGQQVTLSCSPISGHRSVSWYQQTPGQGLQFLFEYFSETQRNKGNFPGRFSGRQFSNSRSEMNVSTLELGDSALYLCASSSWTSGRRGELFFGEGSRLTVL.

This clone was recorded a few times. CDR3 sequence reads: CASSTTRDNEQFF. The CDR3 DNA is TGTGCCAGTAGTACTACTAGGGACAATGAGCAGTTCTTC. V gene TRBV19 combines with J gene TRBJ2-1; maybe TRBD2 (5 bases). Trimming removed 4 bases from V and 5 bases from J, with 9 bases in between. This CDR3 has 13 residues. Germline CDR1 is LNHDA and CDR2 is SQIVND (reference sequence). Supplemented by reference TRBV19 and TRBJ2-1, the full variable domain reads DGGITQSPKYLFRKEGQNVTLSCEQNLNHDAMYWYRQDPGQGLRLIYYSQIVNDFQKGDIAEGYSVSREKKESFPLTVTSAQKNPTAFYLCASSTTRDNEQFFGPGTRLTVL.